This T cell receptor (beta chain) was retrieved from a study of cytomegalovirus exposure and HLA in healthy donors. Study results and caveats: CMV serostatus alone was available as immune exposure information. One cluster of highly shared sequence variants probably arose as a sequencing artifact. Analysis performed later found more than 15,000 TCR beta sequences associated with HLA alleles at 0.05 false discovery rate. It was reported that TCR beta sequences correctly inferred the HLA-A and HLA-B alleles for most subjects.

Turning to this clone: Its target is unknown.

The CDR3 is 14 residues long. Germline V lookup: CDR1 SEHNR, CDR2 FQNEAQ (reference sequence). Trimming cost V 2 bases and J 8 bases, with 13 bases left between them. Primers included in the PCR were 60 Vbeta and 13 Jbeta primers. TCRdb keeps only in-frame clones here, not all; method: immunoSEQ multiplex PCR. The sample lists under 200,000 clones, about 80% seen once, with 13% to 15% in the top ten. The chain uses TRBV7-9 and TRBJ2-1, with D possibly being TRBD1 (5 bases). Source material: PBMCs. The TCR was taken from a woman between 25 and 40 years old in good health and CMV-seropositive. Written as DNA, the CDR3 is TGTGCCAGCAGCTTATCAGGGCTCTTGTATGAGCAGTTCTTC. It specifies CASSLSGLLYEQFF.